Listed below are T cell receptor beta chains from one sample, sequenced in a study of beta chain features in type 1 diabetes. Clones were read by immunoSEQ multiplex PCR, and TCRdb kept only the in-frame ones, dropping some. This table holds about 13,000 clones, 46% found once. Sequenced sample: stem cell memory CD4+ T cells from blood. The receptors come from a man aged 18 to 29 in good health. Each CDR3 is given with its conserved first and last residue. The D gene is left open where the match is weak. A row's size may be missing; if present it is once, few, many or a size class.

few TRBD2 TRBJ2-6 TRBV7-2 CASAIRDYFSGANVLTF TGTGCCAGCGCAATTCGGGACTACTTCTCTGGGGCCAACGTCCTGACTTTC
few TRBD1 TRBJ1-5 TRBV2 CASSSDRINQPQHF TGTGCCAGCAGTTCGGACAGGATCAATCAGCCCCAGCATTTT
NA NA TRBJ2-5 TRBV5-1 CASSLGGYQETQYF TGCGCCAGCAGCTTAGGGGGATACCAAGAGACCCAGTACTTC
NA TRBD1 TRBJ1-6 TRBV7-2 CASSSSGTENSPLHF TGTGCCAGCAGCTCGTCCGGGACAGAAAATTCACCCCTCCACTTT
NA TRBD1 TRBJ1-5 TRBV9 CASSVGTGNSNQPQHF TGTGCCAGCAGCGTAGGGACAGGGAATAGCAATCAGCCCCAGCATTTT
few TRBD1 TRBJ1-4 TRBV7-6 CASSVSGTGNEKLFF TGTGCCAGCAGCGTCTCCGGGACAGGGAATGAAAAACTGTTTTTT
once NA TRBJ2-1 TRBV5-1 CASSLGGSVYNEQFF TGCGCCAGCAGCTTGGGGGGCAGTGTCTACAATGAGCAGTTCTTC
NA NA TRBJ1-1 TRBV11-2 CASSPHFLAFF TGTGCCAGCAGCCCCCATTTTTTAGCTTTCTTT
NA TRBD1 TRBJ1-1 TRBV5-1 CASSLAVGSGGRNTEAFF TGCGCCAGCAGCTTGGCCGTCGGGTCAGGGGGCCGGAACACTGAAGCTTTCTTT
NA NA TRBJ2-2 TRBV10-3 CATGEAGELFF TGTGCCACGGGGGAGGCCGGGGAGCTGTTTTTT
NA TRBD1 TRBJ2-3 TRBV5-1 CASSWNTGTGVSDTQYF TGCGCCAGCAGCTGGAACACCGGGACAGGGGTTTCAGATACGCAGTATTTT
NA TRBD1 TRBJ1-1 TRBV6-5 CASSSQGAKAEAFF TGTGCCAGCAGTTCACAGGGGGCCAAGGCTGAAGCTTTCTTT
NA TRBD2 TRBJ2-7 TRBV5-1 CASSWSLLADEQYF TGCGCCAGCAGCTGGTCCCTACTAGCGGACGAGCAGTACTTC
NA NA TRBJ2-1 TRBV6-5 CASSWQGGNEQFF TGTGCCAGCAGTTGGCAGGGGGGCAATGAGCAGTTCTTC
NA NA TRBJ1-2 TRBV6-5 CASSYREANYGYTF TGTGCCAGCAGTTACCGGGAAGCTAACTATGGCTACACCTTC
NA TRBD1 TRBJ2-7 TRBV19 CASSARQGAYEQYF TGTGCCAGTAGTGCCCGACAGGGCGCCTACGAGCAGTACTTC
NA NA TRBJ1-5 TRBV4-1 CASSQEGQGWQPQHF TGCGCCAGCAGCCAAGAAGGGCAGGGGTGGCAGCCCCAGCATTTT
few NA TRBJ1-2 TRBV27 CASSPNRNYGYTF TGTGCCAGCAGTCCGAACAGGAACTATGGCTACACCTTC
once TRBD2 TRBJ2-1 TRBV5-6 CASSLGLGGGNYNEQFF TGTGCCAGCAGCTTGGGTTTAGGCGGGGGGAACTACAATGAGCAGTTCTTC
NA TRBD1 TRBJ1-2 TRBV4-2 CANLEGTGGCGYTF TGTGCCAACTTAGAGGGGACAGGGGGCTGTGGCTACACCTTC
NA NA TRBJ2-7 TRBV28 CASSKGGQPFSYEQYF TGTGCCAGCAGTAAGGGCGGGCAGCCCTTCTCCTACGAGCAGTACTTC
NA TRBD1 TRBJ1-5 TRBV27 CASSFQGVREPQHF TGTGCCAGCAGTTTCCAGGGGGTTAGGGAGCCCCAGCATTTT
NA NA TRBJ2-3 TRBV4-2 CASSTDSPSTDTQYF TGTGCCAGCAGCACTGACAGCCCTAGCACAGATACGCAGTATTTT
few NA TRBJ1-1 TRBV20-1 CSAPDSFEAFF TGCAGTGCTCCCGACTCATTTGAAGCTTTCTTT
NA NA TRBJ2-5 TRBV5-1 CASSLAVNQETQYF TGCGCCAGCAGCTTGGCGGTGAACCAAGAGACCCAGTACTTC
NA TRBD1 TRBJ2-5 TRBV28 CASSFRDRGRLRETQYF TGTGCCAGCAGTTTTAGGGACAGGGGAAGATTGCGAGAGACCCAGTACTTC
NA TRBD1 TRBJ1-5 TRBV4-2 CASSQMGDRGQPQHF TGTGCCAGCAGCCAGATGGGGGACAGGGGTCAGCCCCAGCATTTT
NA NA TRBJ2-1 TRBV5-4 CASSSPSGYNEQFF TGTGCCAGCAGCTCGCCTTCGGGCTACAATGAGCAGTTCTTC
few TRBD1 TRBJ2-1 TRBV7-2 CASSPGDRGRNEQFF TGTGCCAGCAGCCCGGGGGACAGGGGGCGTAATGAGCAGTTCTTC
few NA TRBJ2-6 TRBV5-4 CASSLMSYSGANVLTF TGTGCCAGCAGCTTGATGAGTTACTCTGGGGCCAACGTCCTGACTTTC
NA NA TRBJ1-6 TRBV28 CASTLLDSPLHF TGTGCCAGCACCCTGCTAGATTCACCCCTCCACTTT
NA NA TRBJ1-5 TRBV15 CATSRDLVGNQPQHF TGTGCCACCAGCAGAGATCTCGTCGGCAATCAGCCCCAGCATTTT
NA TRBD1 TRBJ2-7 TRBV29-1 CSVEQGAAYEQYF TGCAGCGTTGAACAGGGGGCCGCCTACGAGCAGTACTTC
NA NA TRBJ2-3 TRBV6-5 CASSYRAGATDTQYF TGTGCCAGCAGTTACCGGGCGGGGGCAACAGATACGCAGTATTTT
NA TRBD1 TRBJ1-2 TRBV6-5 CASSYKQGHYGYTF TGTGCCAGCAGTTACAAACAGGGGCACTATGGCTACACCTTC
NA NA TRBJ2-2 TRBV18 CASSPARATGELFF TGTGCCAGCTCACCAGCGCGTGCGACCGGGGAGCTGTTTTTT
NA NA TRBJ2-7 TRBV6-1 CASRKEGLFYEQYF TGTGCCAGCAGGAAAGAGGGACTGTTCTACGAGCAGTACTTC
NA TRBD2 TRBJ2-6 TRBV19 CASILRGGSGANVLTF TGTGCCAGTATATTGCGGGGGGGCTCTGGGGCCAACGTCCTGACTTTC
few TRBD2 TRBJ2-7 TRBV19 CASTYSGLAGGTYEQYF TGTGCCAGTACCTATAGTGGACTAGCGGGGGGCACCTACGAGCAGTACTTC
NA NA TRBJ2-3 TRBV7-9 CASSIVGAGDTQYF TGTGCCAGCAGTATCGTGGGGGCCGGAGATACGCAGTATTTT